This T cell receptor beta chain was profiled in a study of blood T cell repertoires in COVID-19. Study details: From the United States, Italy and Spain came samples of acute and convalescent COVID-19. Sample material is recorded as cDNA or gDNA derived from T cells, B-cell-depleted T cells, or PBMCs.

Under the authors' procedure: Counts of nucleated cells, estimated from reference gene primer amplification, were obtained. TCRdb's copy holds only in-frame clones and misses some; the assay was immunoSEQ multiplex PCR. That table gives V, J and clone size, and the DNA gave D and trimming. The sample shows around 150,000 clones, around 86% of them seen only once. Deletions cut 7 bases from V and 9 bases from J, with 19 bases between. Per germline, CDR1 LNHDA and CDR2 SQIVND (reference sequence). The CDR3 is 14 amino acids. The sample comprised peripheral blood. The chain employs TRBV19 and TRBJ2-1; unclear D gene. The clonotype originates from a man in his 60s with acute or convalescent COVID-19. In DNA form, the CDR3 reads TGTGCCAGTACCCTCTCAGGTAATATAGGTGAGCAGTTCTTC. Residues: CASTLSGNIGEQFF.